Many counts were recorded for the clone carrying this T cell receptor (beta chain). Antigen specificity is unknown. The entry originates in a study of regulatory T cells in long-lasting Graves disease. Study-level results: In persistent patients, shared public clonotypes (more than 2,500) outnumbered those in new patients (about 970).

Germline V gives CDR1 DFQATT, CDR2 SNEGSKA (reference sequence). CDR3 length equals 14 residues. Trimming stripped 1 base from V and 4 bases from J, with 13 bases between. Stated time point: newly diagnosed GD, antithyroid drugs for less than 3 months. The TCR library was made from RNA that had been extracted from PBMCs in TRIzol. Building of the TCR beta libraries involved iRepertoire HTBI primers and Arm-PCR of CDR3 regions. TCRdb reprocessed the multiplex PCR reads via MiXCR and lists one record per CDR3 protein. The sample includes roughly 420,000 distinct CDR3 sequences, around 17% of them seen just once. These same data were also listed under a study on T cells in Graves' hyperthyroidism and ophthalmopathy. That source reports: Also found in blood were most expanded thyroid clonotypes above 0.001.

The receptor was derived from a woman younger than 45 with Graves disease. Material: peripheral blood mononuclear cells (PBMCs), obtained at new diagnosis, from a patient treated with antithyroid drugs. The V call is TRBV20-1, the J call TRBJ1-2, with D perhaps TRBD1 (5 bases). The DNA for the CDR3 is TGCAGTGCTAGAGCGGAAACAGGCCTCTATGGCTACACCTTC. It specifies CSARAETGLYGYTF.